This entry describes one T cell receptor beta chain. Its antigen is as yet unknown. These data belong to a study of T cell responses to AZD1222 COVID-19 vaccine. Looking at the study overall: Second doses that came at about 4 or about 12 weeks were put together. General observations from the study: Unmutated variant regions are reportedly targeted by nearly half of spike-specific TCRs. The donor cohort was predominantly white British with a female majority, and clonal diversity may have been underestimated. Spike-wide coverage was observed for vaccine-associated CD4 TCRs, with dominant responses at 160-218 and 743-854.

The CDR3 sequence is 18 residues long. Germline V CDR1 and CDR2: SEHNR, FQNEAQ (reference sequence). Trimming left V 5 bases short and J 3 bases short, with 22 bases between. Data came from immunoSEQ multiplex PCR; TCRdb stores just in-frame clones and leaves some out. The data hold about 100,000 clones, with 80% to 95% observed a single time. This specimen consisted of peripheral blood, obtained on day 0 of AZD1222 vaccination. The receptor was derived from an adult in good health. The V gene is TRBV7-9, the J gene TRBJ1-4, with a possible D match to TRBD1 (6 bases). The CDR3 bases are TGTGCCAGCAGCATCACCTCCAGGGGAATTTCGTCTAATGAAAAACTGTTTTTT. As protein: CASSITSRGISSNEKLFF.